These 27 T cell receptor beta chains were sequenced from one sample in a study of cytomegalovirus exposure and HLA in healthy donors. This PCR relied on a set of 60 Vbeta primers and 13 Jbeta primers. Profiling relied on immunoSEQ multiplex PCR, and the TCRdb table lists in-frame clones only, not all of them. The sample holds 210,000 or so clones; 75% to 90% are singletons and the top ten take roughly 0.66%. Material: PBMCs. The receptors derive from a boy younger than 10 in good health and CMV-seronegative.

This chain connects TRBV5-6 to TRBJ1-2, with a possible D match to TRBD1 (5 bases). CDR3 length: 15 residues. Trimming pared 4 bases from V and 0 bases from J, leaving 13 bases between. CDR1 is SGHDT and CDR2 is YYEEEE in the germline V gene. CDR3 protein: CASSPFDSTNYGYTF. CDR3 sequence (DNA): TGTGCCAGCAGCCCCTTTGACAGTACTAACTATGGCTACACCTTC.

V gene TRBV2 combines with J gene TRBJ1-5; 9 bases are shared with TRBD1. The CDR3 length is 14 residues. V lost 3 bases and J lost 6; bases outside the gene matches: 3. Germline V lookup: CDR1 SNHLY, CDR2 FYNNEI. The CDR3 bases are TGTGCCAGCAGTGATAGGACAGGGGTTCAGCCCCAGCATTTT. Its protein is CASSDRTGVQPQHF.

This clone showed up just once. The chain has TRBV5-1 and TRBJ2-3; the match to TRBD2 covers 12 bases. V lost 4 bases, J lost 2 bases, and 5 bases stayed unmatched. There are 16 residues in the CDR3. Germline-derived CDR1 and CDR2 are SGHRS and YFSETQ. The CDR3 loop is CASSLRLAGDTDTQYF. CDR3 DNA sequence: TGCGCCAGCAGCCTCCGACTAGCGGGAGACACAGATACGCAGTATTTT.

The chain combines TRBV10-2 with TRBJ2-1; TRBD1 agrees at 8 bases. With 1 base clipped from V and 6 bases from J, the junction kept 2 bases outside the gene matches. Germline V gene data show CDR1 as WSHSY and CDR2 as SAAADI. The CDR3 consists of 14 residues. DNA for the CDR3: TGCGCCAGCAGTGAGTTTACAGGGGGCAATGAGCAGTTCTTC. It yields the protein CASSEFTGGNEQFF.

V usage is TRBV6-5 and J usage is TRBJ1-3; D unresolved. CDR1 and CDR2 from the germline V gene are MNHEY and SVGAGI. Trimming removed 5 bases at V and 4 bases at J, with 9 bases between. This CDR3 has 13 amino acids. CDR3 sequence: CASSLGSGNTIYF. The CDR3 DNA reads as TGTGCCAGCAGTCTGGGGAGCGGAAACACCATATATTTT.

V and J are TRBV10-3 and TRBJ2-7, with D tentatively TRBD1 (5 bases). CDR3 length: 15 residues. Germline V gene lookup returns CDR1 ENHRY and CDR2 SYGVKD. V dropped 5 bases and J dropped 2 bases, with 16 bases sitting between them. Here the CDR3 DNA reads TGTGCCATCAGTCAGGGTTTGGGTCAGACCTACGAGCAGTACTTC. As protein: CAISQGLGQTYEQYF.

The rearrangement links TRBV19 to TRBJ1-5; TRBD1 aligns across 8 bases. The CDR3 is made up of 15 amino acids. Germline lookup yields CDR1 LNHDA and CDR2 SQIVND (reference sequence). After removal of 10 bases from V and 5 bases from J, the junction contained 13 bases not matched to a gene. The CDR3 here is CATNQGQVGYQPQHF. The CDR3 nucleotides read TGTGCCACAAACCAGGGACAGGTGGGGTATCAGCCCCAGCATTTT.

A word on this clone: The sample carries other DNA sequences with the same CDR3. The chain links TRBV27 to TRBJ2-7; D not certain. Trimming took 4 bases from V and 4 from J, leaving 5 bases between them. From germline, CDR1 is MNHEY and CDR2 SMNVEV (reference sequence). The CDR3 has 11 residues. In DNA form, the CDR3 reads TGTGCCAGCAGTTCTACGTACGAGCAGTACTTC. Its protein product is CASSSTYEQYF.

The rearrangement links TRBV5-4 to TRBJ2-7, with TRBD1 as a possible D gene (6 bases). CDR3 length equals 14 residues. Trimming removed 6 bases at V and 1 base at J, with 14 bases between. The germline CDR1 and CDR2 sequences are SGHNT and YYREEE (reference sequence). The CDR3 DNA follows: TGTGCCAGCACCGCGAGGGACAAATCCTACGAGCAGTACTTC. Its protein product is CASTARDKSYEQYF.

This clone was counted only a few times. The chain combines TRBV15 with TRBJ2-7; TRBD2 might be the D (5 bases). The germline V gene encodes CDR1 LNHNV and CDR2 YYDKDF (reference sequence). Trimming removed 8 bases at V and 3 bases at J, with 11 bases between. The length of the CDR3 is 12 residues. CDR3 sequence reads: CATEGVDYEQYF. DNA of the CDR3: TGTGCCACCGAGGGCGTAGACTACGAGCAGTACTTC.

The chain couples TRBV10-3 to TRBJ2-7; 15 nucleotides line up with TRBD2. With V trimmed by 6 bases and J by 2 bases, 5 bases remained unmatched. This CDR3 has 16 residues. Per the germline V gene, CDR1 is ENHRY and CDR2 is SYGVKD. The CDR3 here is CAIRRTSGRDPYEQYF. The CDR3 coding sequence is TGTGCCATCAGGCGGACTAGCGGGAGGGATCCCTACGAGCAGTACTTC.

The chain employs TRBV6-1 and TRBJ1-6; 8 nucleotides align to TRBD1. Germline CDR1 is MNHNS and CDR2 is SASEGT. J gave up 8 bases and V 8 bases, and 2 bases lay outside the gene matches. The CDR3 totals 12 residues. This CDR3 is CASATGDSPLHF. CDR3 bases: TGTGCCAGCGCGACAGGGGATTCACCCCTCCACTTT.

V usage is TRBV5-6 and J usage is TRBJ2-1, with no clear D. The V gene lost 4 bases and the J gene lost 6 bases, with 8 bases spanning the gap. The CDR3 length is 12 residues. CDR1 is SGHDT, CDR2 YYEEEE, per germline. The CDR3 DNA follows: TGTGCCAGCAGCCAGGTAGTCAATGAGCAGTTCTTC. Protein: CASSQVVNEQFF.

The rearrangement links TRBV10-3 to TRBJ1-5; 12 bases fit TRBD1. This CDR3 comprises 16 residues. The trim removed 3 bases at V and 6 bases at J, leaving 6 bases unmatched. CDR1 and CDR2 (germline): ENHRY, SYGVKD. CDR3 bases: TGTGCCATCAGTGATCGTGGGACAGGGGGCGGTCAGCCCCAGCATTTT. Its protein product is CAISDRGTGGGQPQHF.

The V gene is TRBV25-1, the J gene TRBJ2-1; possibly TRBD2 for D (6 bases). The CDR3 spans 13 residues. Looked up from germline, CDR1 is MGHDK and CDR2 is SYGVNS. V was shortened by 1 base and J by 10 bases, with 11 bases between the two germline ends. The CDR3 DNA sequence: TGTGCCAGCAGTGAATCCCGGCTAGCGGAGCAGTTCTTC. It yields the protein CASSESRLAEQFF.

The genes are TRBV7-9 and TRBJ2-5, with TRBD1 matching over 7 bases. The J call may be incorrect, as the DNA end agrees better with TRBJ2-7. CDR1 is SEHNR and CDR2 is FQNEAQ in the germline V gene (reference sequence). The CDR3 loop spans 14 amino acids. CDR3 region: CASSSLTGSHEQYF. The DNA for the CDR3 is TGTGCCAGCAGCTCCCTGACAGGGTCCCACGAGCAGTACTTC.

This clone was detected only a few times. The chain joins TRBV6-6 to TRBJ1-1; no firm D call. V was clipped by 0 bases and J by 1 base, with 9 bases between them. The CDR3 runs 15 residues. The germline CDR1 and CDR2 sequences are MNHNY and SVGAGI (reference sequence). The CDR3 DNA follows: TGTGCCAGCAGTTACTCGACACCTGAGAACACTGAAGCTTTCTTT. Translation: CASSYSTPENTEAFF.

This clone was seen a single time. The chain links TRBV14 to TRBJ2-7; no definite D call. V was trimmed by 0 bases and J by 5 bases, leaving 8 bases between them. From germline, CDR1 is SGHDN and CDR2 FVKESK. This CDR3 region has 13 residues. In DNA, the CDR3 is TGTGCCAGCAGCCAAGATGAGTTCCACGAGCAGTACTTC. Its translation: CASSQDEFHEQYF. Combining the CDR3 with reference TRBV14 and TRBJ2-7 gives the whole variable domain EAGVTQFPSHSVIEKGQTVTLRCDPISGHDNLYWYRRVMGKEIKFLLHFVKESKQDESGMPNNRFLAERTGGTYSTLKVQPAELEDSGVYFCASSQDEFHEQYFGPGTRLTVT.

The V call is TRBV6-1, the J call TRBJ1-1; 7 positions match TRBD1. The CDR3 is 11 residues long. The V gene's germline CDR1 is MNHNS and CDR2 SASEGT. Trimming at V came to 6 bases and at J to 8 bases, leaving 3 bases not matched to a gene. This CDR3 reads CASRGTEEAFF. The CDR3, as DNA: TGTGCCAGCAGGGGGACAGAGGAAGCTTTCTTT.

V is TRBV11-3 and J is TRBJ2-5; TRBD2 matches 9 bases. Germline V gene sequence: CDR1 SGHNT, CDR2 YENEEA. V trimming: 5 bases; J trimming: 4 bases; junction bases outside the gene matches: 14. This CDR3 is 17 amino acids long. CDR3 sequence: CASSPRMAGGHGETQYF. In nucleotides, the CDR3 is TGTGCCAGCAGCCCCAGAATGGCGGGAGGGCATGGAGAGACCCAGTACTTC.

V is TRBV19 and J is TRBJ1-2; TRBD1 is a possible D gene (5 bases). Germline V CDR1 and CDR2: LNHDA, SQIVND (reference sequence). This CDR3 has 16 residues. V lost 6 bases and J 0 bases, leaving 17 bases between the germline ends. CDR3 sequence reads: CASSFRDLYANYGYTF. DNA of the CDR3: TGTGCCAGTAGCTTCCGGGACTTATACGCTAACTATGGCTACACCTTC.

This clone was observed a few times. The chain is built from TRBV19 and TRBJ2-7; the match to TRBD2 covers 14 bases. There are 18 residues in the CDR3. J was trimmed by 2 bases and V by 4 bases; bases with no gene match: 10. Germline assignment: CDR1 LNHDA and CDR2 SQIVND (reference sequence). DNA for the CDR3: TGTGCCAGTAGTACAGGGGGACTAGCGGGAGCGGTCGCCTACGAGCAGTACTTC. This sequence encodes CASSTGGLAGAVAYEQYF.

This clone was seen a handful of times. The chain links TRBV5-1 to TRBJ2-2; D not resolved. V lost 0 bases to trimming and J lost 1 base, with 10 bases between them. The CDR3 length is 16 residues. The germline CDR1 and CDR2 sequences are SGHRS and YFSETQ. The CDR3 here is CASSLGQSRNTGELFF. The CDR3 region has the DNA TGCGCCAGCAGCTTGGGTCAATCGAGGAACACCGGGGAGCTGTTTTTT.

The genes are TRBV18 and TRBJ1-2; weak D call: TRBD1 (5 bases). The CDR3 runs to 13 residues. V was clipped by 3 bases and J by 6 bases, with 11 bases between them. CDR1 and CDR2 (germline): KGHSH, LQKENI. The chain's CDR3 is CASSPAGNNGYTF. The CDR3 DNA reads TGTGCCAGCTCACCGGCAGGGAATAATGGCTACACCTTC.

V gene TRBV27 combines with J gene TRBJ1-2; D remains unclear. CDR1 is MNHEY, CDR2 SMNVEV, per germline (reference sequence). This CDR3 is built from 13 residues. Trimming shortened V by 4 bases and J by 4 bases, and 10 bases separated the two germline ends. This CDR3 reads CASSYGPFYGYTF. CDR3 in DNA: TGTGCCAGCAGTTACGGTCCCTTCTATGGCTACACCTTC.

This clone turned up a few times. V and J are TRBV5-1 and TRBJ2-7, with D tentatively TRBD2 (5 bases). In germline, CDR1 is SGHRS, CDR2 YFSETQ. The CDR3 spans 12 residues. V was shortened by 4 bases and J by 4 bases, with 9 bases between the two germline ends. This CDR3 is CASSPRLYEQYF. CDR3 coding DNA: TGCGCCAGCAGCCCCAGACTATACGAGCAGTACTTC.

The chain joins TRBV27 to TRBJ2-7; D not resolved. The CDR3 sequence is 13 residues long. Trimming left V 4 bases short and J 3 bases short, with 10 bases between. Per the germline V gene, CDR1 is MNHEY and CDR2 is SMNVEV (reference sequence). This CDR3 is CASSSSLGYEQYF. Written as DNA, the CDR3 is TGTGCCAGCAGTTCCTCCCTAGGCTACGAGCAGTACTTC.